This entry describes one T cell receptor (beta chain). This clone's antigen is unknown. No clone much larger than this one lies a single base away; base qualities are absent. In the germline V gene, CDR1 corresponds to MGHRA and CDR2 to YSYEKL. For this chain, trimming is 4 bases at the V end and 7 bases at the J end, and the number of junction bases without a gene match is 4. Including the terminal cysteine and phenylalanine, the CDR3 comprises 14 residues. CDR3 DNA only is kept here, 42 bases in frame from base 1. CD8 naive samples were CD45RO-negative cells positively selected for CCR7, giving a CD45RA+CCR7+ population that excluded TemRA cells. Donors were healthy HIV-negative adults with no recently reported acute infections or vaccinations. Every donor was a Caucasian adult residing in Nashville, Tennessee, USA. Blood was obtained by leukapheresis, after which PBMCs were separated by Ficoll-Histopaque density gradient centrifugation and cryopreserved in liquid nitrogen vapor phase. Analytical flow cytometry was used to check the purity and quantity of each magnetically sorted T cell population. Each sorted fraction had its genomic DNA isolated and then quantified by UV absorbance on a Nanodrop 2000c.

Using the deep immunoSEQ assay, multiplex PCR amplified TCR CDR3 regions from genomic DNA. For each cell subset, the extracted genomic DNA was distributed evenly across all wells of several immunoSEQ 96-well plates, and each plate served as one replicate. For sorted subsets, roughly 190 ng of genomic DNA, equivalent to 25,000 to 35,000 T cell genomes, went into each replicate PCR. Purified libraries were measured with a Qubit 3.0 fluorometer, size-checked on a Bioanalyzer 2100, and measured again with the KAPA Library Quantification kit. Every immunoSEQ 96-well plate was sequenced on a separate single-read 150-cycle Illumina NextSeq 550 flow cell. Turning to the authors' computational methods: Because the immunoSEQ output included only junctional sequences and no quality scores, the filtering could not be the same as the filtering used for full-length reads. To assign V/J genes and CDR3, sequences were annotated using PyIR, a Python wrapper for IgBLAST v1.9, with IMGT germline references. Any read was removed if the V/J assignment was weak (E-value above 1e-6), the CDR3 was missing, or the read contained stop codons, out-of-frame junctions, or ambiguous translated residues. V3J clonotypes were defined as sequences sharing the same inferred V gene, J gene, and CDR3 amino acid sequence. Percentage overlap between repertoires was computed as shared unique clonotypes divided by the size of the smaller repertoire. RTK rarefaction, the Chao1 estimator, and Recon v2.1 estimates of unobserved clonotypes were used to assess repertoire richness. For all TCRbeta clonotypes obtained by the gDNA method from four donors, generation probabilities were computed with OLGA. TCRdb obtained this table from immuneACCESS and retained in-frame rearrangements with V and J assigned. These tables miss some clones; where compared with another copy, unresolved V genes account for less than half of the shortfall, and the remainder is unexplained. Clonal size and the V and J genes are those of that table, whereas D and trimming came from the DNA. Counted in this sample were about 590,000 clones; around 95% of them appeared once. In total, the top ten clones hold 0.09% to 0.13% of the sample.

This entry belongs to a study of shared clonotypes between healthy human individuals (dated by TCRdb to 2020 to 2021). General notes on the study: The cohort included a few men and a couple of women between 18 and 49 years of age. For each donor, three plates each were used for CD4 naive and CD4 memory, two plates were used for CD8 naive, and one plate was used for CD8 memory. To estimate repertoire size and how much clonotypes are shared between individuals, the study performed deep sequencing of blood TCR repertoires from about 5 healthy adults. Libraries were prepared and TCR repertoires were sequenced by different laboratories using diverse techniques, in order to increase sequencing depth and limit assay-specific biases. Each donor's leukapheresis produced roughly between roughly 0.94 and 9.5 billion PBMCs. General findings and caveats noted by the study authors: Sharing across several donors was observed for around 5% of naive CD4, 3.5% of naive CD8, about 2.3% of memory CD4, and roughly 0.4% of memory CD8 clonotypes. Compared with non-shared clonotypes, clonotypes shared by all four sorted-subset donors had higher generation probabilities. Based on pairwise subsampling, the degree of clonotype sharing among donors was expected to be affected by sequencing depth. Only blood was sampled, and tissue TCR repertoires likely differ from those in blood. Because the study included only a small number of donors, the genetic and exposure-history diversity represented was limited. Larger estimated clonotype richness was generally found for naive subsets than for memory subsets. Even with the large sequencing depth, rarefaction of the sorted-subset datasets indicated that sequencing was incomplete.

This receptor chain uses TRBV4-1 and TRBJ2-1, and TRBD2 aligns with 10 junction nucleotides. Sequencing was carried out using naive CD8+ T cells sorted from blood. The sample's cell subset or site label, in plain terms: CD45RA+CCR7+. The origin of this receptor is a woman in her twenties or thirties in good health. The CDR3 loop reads CASSRSSGSNEQFF. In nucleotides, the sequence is TGCGCCAGCAGCCGTTCTAGCGGGAGTAATGAGCAGTTCTTC.